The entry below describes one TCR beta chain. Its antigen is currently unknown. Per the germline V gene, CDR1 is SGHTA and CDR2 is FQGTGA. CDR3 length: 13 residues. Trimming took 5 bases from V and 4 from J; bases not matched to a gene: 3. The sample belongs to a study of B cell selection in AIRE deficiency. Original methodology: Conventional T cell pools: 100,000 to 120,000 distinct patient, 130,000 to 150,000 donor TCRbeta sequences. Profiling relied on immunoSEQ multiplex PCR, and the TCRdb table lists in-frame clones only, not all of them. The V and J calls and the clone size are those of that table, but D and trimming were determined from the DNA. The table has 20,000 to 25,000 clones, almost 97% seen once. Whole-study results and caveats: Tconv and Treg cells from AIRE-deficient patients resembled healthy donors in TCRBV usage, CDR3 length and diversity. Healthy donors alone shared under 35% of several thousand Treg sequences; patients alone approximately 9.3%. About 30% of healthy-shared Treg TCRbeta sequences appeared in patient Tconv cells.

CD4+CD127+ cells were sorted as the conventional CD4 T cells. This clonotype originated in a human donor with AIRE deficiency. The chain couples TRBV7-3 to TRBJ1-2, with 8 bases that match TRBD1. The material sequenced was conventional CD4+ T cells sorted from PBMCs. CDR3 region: CASSDRGGYGYTF. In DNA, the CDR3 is TGTGCCAGCAGCGACAGGGGTGGCTATGGCTACACCTTC.